A selection of T cell receptor beta chains follows, all from one sample in a study of T-cell reconstitution after alpha-beta-depleted transplantation in children. One entry per CDR3 protein results from TCRdb running MiXCR on the PCR reads. The sample consists of some 200,000 distinct CDR3 sequences, 13% to 15% of them appearing once. The specimen comprised PBMCs from the stem cell graft donor, sampled from the stem cell graft. The receptors come from a human donor who donated a stem cell graft to a child with acute lymphoblastic leukemia. The CDR3 runs from the conserved cysteine through the conserved F or W. D genes are given only for firm matches. Clone size, where shown, is once, few, many, or a class for clones that have expanded.

V,D,size,J,CDR3,DNA
TRBV5-1,TRBD1,many,TRBJ2-2,CASSPDRGLTGELFF,TGCGCCAGCAGCCCGGACAGGGGGCTTACCGGGGAGCTGTTTTTT
TRBV7-8,TRBD2,many,TRBJ2-1,CASSLWGGEQFF,TGTGCCAGCAGCTTATGGGGGGGAGAGCAGTTCTTC
TRBV5-5,.,few,TRBJ2-3,CASSPPLPSSTDTQYF,TGTGCCAGCAGCCCCCCATTACCCTCTAGCACAGATACGCAGTATTTT
TRBV18,.,many,TRBJ2-1,CASSEVAGREQFF,TGTGCCAGCTCAGAGGTCGCGGGACGTGAGCAGTTCTTC
TRBV7-8,TRBD2,few,TRBJ2-7,CASSIRSSGRAGSEQYF,TGTGCCAGCAGCATACGATCCAGCGGGAGGGCCGGATCTGAGCAGTACTTC
TRBV3-1,.,.,TRBJ1-1,CASSQGPWSNEAFF,TGTGCCAGCAGCCAAGGTCCCTGGAGCAACGAAGCTTTCTTT
TRBV20-1,.,few,TRBJ1-2,CSARDGRGGGGNYGYTF,TGCAGTGCTAGAGATGGTCGGGGTGGGGGCGGTAACTATGGCTACACCTTC
TRBV7-8,TRBD2,few,TRBJ2-1,CASIGGLREGQFYEQFF,TGTGCCAGCATTGGGGGCTTACGGGAGGGCCAGTTCTATGAGCAGTTCTTC
TRBV20-1,TRBD2,many,TRBJ2-1,CSAPPLSSGSDEQFF,TGCAGTGCCCCACCACTCTCTAGCGGGAGCGATGAGCAGTTCTTC
TRBV25-1,TRBD2,few,TRBJ2-1,CASSEGRGGGAQYNEQFF,TGTGCCAGCAGTGAAGGAAGGGGCGGGGGAGCACAATACAATGAGCAGTTCTTC
TRBV11-2,TRBD2,few,TRBJ2-7,CASSPPQWEGPLDEGLYEQYF,TGTGCCAGCAGCCCCCCGCAATGGGAGGGGCCGCTAGACGAGGGGCTCTACGAGCAGTACTTC
TRBV3-1,.,many,TRBJ2-7,CASSQDPAYEQYF,TGTGCCAGCAGCCAAGATCCGGCCTACGAGCAGTACTTC
TRBV29-1,TRBD1,many,TRBJ2-7,CSVETGQGNEQYF,TGCAGCGTGGAAACGGGACAGGGGAACGAGCAGTACTTC
TRBV5-1,.,many,TRBJ1-3,CASRPLGVSGNTIYF,TGCGCCAGCAGGCCTTTGGGGGTCTCTGGAAACACCATATATTTT
TRBV20-1,.,few,TRBJ2-1,CSAHWTNWNEQFF,TGCAGTGCTCACTGGACTAATTGGAATGAGCAGTTCTTC
TRBV6-1,.,few,TRBJ2-1,CAIEGTGWGNEQFF,TGTGCCATCGAAGGGACCGGCTGGGGGAATGAGCAGTTCTTC
TRBV19,TRBD2,few,TRBJ2-2,CASSVLAGANTGELFF,TGTGCCAGTAGTGTACTAGCGGGGGCGAACACCGGGGAGCTGTTTTTT
TRBV5-1,TRBD2,many,TRBJ2-7,CASSLSTSGEGQYF,TGCGCCAGCAGCTTGTCAACTAGCGGGGAAGGGCAGTACTTC
TRBV20-1,TRBD1,many,TRBJ1-2,CSARSGQRIYGYTF,TGCAGTGCTAGGTCGGGACAGCGTATCTATGGCTACACCTTC
TRBV12-3/TRBV12-4,.,many,TRBJ2-2,CASSLGGGGELFF,TGTGCCAGCAGTTTGGGAGGCGGCGGGGAGCTGTTTTTT
TRBV28,.,.,TRBJ2-7,CASSPPWGAGSYEQYF,TGTGCCAGCAGTCCCCCTTGGGGGGCGGGGTCCTACGAGCAGTACTTC
TRBV6-5,TRBD2,.,TRBJ2-7,CASSYRRREIYEQYF,TGTGCCAGCAGTTATAGGAGGCGGGAGATCTACGAGCAGTACTTC
TRBV29-1,.,many,TRBJ1-5,CSVRADSNQPQHF,TGCAGCGTTCGGGCAGATAGCAATCAGCCCCAGCATTTT
TRBV12-3/TRBV12-4,TRBD1,many,TRBJ1-3,CASSLEWTGGSGNTIYF,TGTGCCAGCAGTTTAGAATGGACAGGGGGCTCTGGAAACACCATATATTTT
TRBV5-4,.,.,TRBJ2-1,CASSLWRDEQFF,TGTGCCAGCAGCTTGTGGAGGGATGAGCAGTTCTTC
TRBV5-1,TRBD1,many,TRBJ1-3,CASSPRPGQGEGNTIYF,TGCGCCAGCAGCCCCAGGCCGGGACAGGGCGAAGGAAACACCATATATTTT
TRBV7-2,.,many,TRBJ2-2,CASSMSSGEGAGELFF,TGTGCCAGCAGCATGTCGTCGGGCGAGGGGGCCGGGGAGCTGTTTTTT
TRBV5-1,.,many,TRBJ1-3,CASSLGPGGGAGNTIYF,TGCGCCAGCAGCTTGGGCCCAGGAGGGGGAGCGGGAAACACCATATATTTT
TRBV7-8,.,.,TRBJ2-4,CASSPLLERGIAKNIQYF,TGTGCCAGCAGCCCGCTGTTAGAGAGGGGTATAGCCAAAAACATTCAGTACTTC
TRBV20-1,TRBD1,.,TRBJ1-5,CSARDGGQVWQPQHF,TGCAGTGCTAGAGATGGGGGACAGGTCTGGCAGCCCCAGCATTTT
TRBV14,TRBD2,many,TRBJ2-5,CASSHLTSGRKETQYF,TGTGCCAGCAGCCACCTAACTAGCGGGAGAAAGGAGACCCAGTACTTC
TRBV20-1,.,many,TRBJ1-1,CSAPRRGYLNTEAFF,TGCAGTGCCCCAAGACGGGGCTACTTGAACACTGAAGCTTTCTTT
TRBV11-2,.,few,TRBJ1-1,CASSLTDEAFF,TGTGCCAGCAGCTTAACTGACGAAGCTTTCTTT
TRBV20-1,.,many,TRBJ2-1,CSALNSGANNEQFF,TGCAGTGCTCTGAACAGCGGAGCTAACAATGAGCAGTTCTTC
TRBV29-1,.,few,TRBJ2-7,CSGWAGEGEQYF,TGCAGCGGGTGGGCAGGCGAGGGGGAGCAGTACTTC
TRBV11-2,TRBD1,many,TRBJ2-6,CASSLDRDGNVLTF,TGTGCCAGCAGCCTCGACAGGGACGGCAACGTCCTGACTTTC
TRBV7-9,.,many,TRBJ2-1,CASSWYNEQFF,TGTGCCAGCAGCTGGTACAATGAGCAGTTCTTC
TRBV11-1,TRBD1,many,TRBJ2-7,CATSRGTGDYEQYF,TGTGCCACCAGCAGGGGGACAGGGGACTACGAGCAGTACTTC
TRBV7-9,.,.,TRBJ2-1,CASSRDRSEQFF,TGTGCCAGCAGCCGAGACCGAAGTGAGCAGTTCTTC
TRBV20-1,.,many,TRBJ1-1,CSVYRNEAFF,TGCAGTGTCTACAGGAATGAAGCTTTCTTT
TRBV20-1,TRBD2,many,TRBJ2-1,CSFSSGDNEQFF,TGCAGTTTCTCCAGCGGGGACAATGAGCAGTTCTTC
TRBV5-1,TRBD1,few,TRBJ2-5,CASSGTGEAFQETQYF,TGCGCCAGCAGCGGGACAGGGGAGGCGTTTCAAGAGACCCAGTACTTC
TRBV12-3/TRBV12-4,TRBD1,.,TRBJ1-5,CASSLRQGWDQPQHF,TGTGCCAGCAGTCTCAGACAGGGGTGGGATCAGCCCCAGCATTTT
TRBV12-3/TRBV12-4,.,many,TRBJ1-1,CASSFPLTGSAEAFF,TGTGCCAGCAGTTTCCCCCTAACAGGGAGCGCTGAAGCTTTCTTT